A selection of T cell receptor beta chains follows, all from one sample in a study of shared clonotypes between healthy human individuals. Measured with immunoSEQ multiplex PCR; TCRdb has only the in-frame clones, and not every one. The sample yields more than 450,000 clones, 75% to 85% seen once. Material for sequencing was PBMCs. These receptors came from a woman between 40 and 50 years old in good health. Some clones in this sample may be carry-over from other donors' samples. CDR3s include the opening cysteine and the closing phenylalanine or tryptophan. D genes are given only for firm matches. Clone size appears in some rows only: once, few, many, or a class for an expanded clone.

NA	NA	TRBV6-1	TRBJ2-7	TGTGCCAGCAGTGACGGGGGTCAACAGGGATTCTACGAGCAGTACTTC	CASSDGGQQGFYEQYF
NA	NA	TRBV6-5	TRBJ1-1	TGTGCCAGCAGTTACCGGAGGGGACGGGCTTTCTTT	CASSYRRGRAFF
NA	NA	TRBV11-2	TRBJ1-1	TGTGCCAGCAGCTTAACGGCCGCTGGCACTGAAGCTTTCTTT	CASSLTAAGTEAFF
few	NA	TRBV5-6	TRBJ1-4	TGTGCCAGCAGCTTGCCAGGACCTAATGAAAAACTGTTTTTT	CASSLPGPNEKLFF
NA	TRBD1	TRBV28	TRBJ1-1	TGTGCCAGCAGTTGGGGGACAGGGAGGGAGGCTTTCTTT	CASSWGTGREAFF
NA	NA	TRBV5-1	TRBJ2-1	TGCGCCAGCAGCTTTCTAGCGGAGGGGGCCAATGAGCAGTTCTTC	CASSFLAEGANEQFF
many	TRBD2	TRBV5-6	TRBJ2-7	TGTGCCAGCAGCTTGATTGGTGCGGGAGGCCGTGAGCAGTACTTC	CASSLIGAGGREQYF
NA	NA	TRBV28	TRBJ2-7	TGTGCCAGCAGTTTCCAGGGGGGGTGGTACGAGCAGTACTTC	CASSFQGGWYEQYF
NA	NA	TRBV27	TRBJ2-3	TGTGCCAGCAGTTTACGCGGGACAGCGGAAATCACAGATACGCAGTATTTT	CASSLRGTAEITDTQYF
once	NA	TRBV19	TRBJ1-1	TGTGCCAGTAGTCCAACCCGCGATCCCACTGAAGCTTTCTTT	CASSPTRDPTEAFF
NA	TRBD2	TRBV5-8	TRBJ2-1	TGTGCCAGCAGTCTTAGCGGGAGGGCCAACAATGAGCAGTTCTTC	CASSLSGRANNEQFF
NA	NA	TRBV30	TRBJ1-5	TGTGCCTGGAGGGGGGAGGGCGGCAATCAGCCCCAGCATTTT	CAWRGEGGNQPQHF
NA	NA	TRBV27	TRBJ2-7	TGTGCCAGCAGTTTAAGGGCCAGGACGGGCGAGCAGTACTTC	CASSLRARTGEQYF
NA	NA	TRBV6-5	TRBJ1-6	TGTGCCAGCAGCAGCGCCTTTTATAATTCACCCCTCCACTTT	CASSSAFYNSPLHF
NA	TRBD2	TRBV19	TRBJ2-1	TGTGCCAGTAGTTCAGGACTAGCGGGAGGGCTTCTCTACAATGAGCAGTTCTTC	CASSSGLAGGLLYNEQFF
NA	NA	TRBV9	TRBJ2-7	TGTGCCAGCAGCTCCTCCGGGGATGGCGAGCAGTACTTC	CASSSSGDGEQYF
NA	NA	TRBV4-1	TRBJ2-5	TGCGCCAGCAGCCAAGTAGGTAGGGGGATAGAGACCCAGTACTTC	CASSQVGRGIETQYF
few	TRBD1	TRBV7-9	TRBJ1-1	TGTGCCAGCAGCAAACGAAGCCTGGTGAGGGGGCCCAACACTGAAGCTTTCTTT	CASSKRSLVRGPNTEAFF
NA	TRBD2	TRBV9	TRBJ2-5	TGTGCCAGCAGCGTGTCCGGGACTAGCGGGAAAGAGACCCAGTACTTC	CASSVSGTSGKETQYF
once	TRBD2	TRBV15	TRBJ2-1	TGTGCCACCAGCAGGCCAAGCGGGAGAACCTACAATGAGCAGTTCTTC	CATSRPSGRTYNEQFF
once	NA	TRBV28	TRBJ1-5	TGTGCCAGCAGTTCCCCGGGGAGGCTAAATCAGCCCCAGCATTTT	CASSSPGRLNQPQHF
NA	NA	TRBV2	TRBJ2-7	TGTGCCAGCAAGCCCGTGGAGGGATCTACCTCCTACGAGCAGTACTTC	CASKPVEGSTSYEQYF
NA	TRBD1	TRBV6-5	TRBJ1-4	TGTGCCAGCAGTTCCCCGGGACAGGGCGAGTCGGAAAAACTGTTTTTT	CASSSPGQGESEKLFF
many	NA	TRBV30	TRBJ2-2	TGTGCCTGGAGTCGGCTAGCGACCATAACCGGGGAGCTGTTTTTT	CAWSRLATITGELFF
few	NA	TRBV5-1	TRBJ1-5	TGCGCCAGCAGCCCTCGGGTGGGCCAGCCCCAGCATTTT	CASSPRVGQPQHF
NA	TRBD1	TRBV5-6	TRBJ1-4	TGTGCCAGCTCCGATATAGACCGGGACAGGGCGACGACTAATGAAAAACTGTTTTTT	CASSDIDRDRATTNEKLFF
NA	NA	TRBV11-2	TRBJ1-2	TGTGCCAGCAGATCGGGAAGGGAAGGACGGGGCTACACCTTC	CASRSGREGRGYTF
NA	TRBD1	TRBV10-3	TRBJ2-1	TGTGCCATCAGTGAGTACTTGACAGGGGTCTCCTACAATGAGCAGTTCTTC	CAISEYLTGVSYNEQFF
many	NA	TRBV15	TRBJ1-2	TGTGCCACCAGCAGAGGATGGGACACCCTGGGCTATGGCTACACCTTC	CATSRGWDTLGYGYTF
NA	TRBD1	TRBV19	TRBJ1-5	TGTGCCAGTAGTGCGCGACAGGGAGGTCAGCCCCAGCATTTT	CASSARQGGQPQHF
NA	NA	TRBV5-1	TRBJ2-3	TGCGCCAGCAGCTTGGTGGGGCCGTCTAGCACAGATACGCAGTATTTT	CASSLVGPSSTDTQYF
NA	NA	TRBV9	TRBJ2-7	TGTGCCAGCAGCGAAGGGCTAGTCCACGAGCAGTACTTC	CASSEGLVHEQYF